This is a list of T cell receptor beta chains from one sample in a study of T cells in Graves' hyperthyroidism and ophthalmopathy. TCRdb analysed the multiplex PCR reads with MiXCR anew, one entry per CDR3 protein. The sample lists around 600,000 distinct CDR3 sequences, less than 45% seen once, with less than 9% in the top ten. Material: peripheral blood or thyroid tissue (not recorded which). The receptors here all came from an adult man with Graves' disease, either hyperthyroidism or ophthalmopathy (not recorded which). The CDR3 runs from the conserved cysteine through the conserved F or W. D genes are given only for firm matches. The size of a clone is reported for some rows only, either as once, few or many, or as a class for expanded clones.

V	D	size	J	DNA	CDR3
TRBV6-9	NA	few	TRBJ1-5	TGTGCCAGCAGTTTGACTCTCTACAATCAGCCCCAGCATTTT	CASSLTLYNQPQHF
TRBV7-9	TRBD1	many	TRBJ1-6	TGTGCCAGCAGCCGGGACAGGCCTAATTCACCCCTCCACTTT	CASSRDRPNSPLHF
TRBV7-9	TRBD1	NA	TRBJ2-7	TGTGCCAGCAGCCGAGCGACAGGGAAGGGCTACGAGCAGTACTTC	CASSRATGKGYEQYF
TRBV7-2	TRBD2	NA	TRBJ2-7	TGTGCCAGCAGCCCCGGGACTAGCGGGAGAAACGAGCAGTACTTC	CASSPGTSGRNEQYF
TRBV2	NA	NA	TRBJ1-5	TGTGCCAGCAGCGGAGGCGGGAACATAAATCAGCCCCAGCATTTT	CASSGGGNINQPQHF
TRBV19	NA	many	TRBJ1-5	TGTGCCAGTAGTATTTCCACTGGGAGCAATCAGCCCCAGCATTTT	CASSISTGSNQPQHF
TRBV2	NA	NA	TRBJ1-4	TGTGCCAGCAGTGATACTAAAGCTTGGCCGAATGAAAAACTGTTTTTT	CASSDTKAWPNEKLFF
TRBV11-1	NA	NA	TRBJ1-1	TGTGCTAGAGTAGCAGGAATGAACACTGAAGCTTTCTTT	CARVAGMNTEAFF
TRBV5-5	NA	NA	TRBJ2-5	TGTGCCAGCAGCTTGCCCTTTGGGCAGGCGGCTGTTGAAGAGACCCAGTACTTC	CASSLPFGQAAVEETQYF
TRBV11-2	NA	NA	TRBJ2-5	TGTGCCAGCAGCTTAGATAGGGGGGGGCAAGAGACCCAGTACTTC	CASSLDRGGQETQYF
TRBV5-1	NA	few	TRBJ1-3	TGCGCCAGCAGCCCCTCCGCGGGAAACACCATATATTTT	CASSPSAGNTIYF
TRBV7-3	NA	NA	TRBJ1-5	TGTGCCAGCAGCCCCCATGCTGGGGATAGCAATCAGCCCCAGCATTTT	CASSPHAGDSNQPQHF
TRBV20-1	TRBD2	NA	TRBJ2-7	TGCAGTGCTAGCAGGACTAGCGGCTACGAGCAGTACTTC	CSASRTSGYEQYF
TRBV20-1	NA	few	TRBJ2-7	TGCAGTGAAAGAGGTGGGAGTAAGGGCGAGCAGTACTTC	CSERGGSKGEQYF
TRBV20-1	TRBD1	NA	TRBJ2-7	TGCAGTGCTACTGCAACCGGGACAGGGGTCCACGAGCAGTACTTC	CSATATGTGVHEQYF
TRBV29-1	TRBD1	many	TRBJ1-2	TGCAGCGTTGCCCCGGGACAGAACTATGGCTACACCTTC	CSVAPGQNYGYTF
TRBV5-1	NA	many	TRBJ1-5	TGCGCCAGCAGGTCGGGACCACTTCAGCCCCAGCATTTT	CASRSGPLQPQHF
TRBV20-1	NA	NA	TRBJ1-1	TGCAGTGCTAGATCCGGACGGAATCTGAACACTGAAGCTTTCTTT	CSARSGRNLNTEAFF
TRBV11-2	TRBD1	many	TRBJ1-3	TGTGCCAGCAGCCGCACAGGGGTGTCTGGAAACACCATATATTTT	CASSRTGVSGNTIYF
TRBV19	NA	NA	TRBJ1-2	TGTGCCAGTAGTAGCAGCGTTGATCGCTACACCTTC	CASSSSVDRYTF
TRBV7-9	NA	NA	TRBJ1-6	TGTGCCAGCAGCTGGGGGCCGATTGAACCCCTCCACTTT	CASSWGPIEPLHF
TRBV5-1	NA	NA	TRBJ1-2	TGCGCCAGCAGCCCCCAGTCGGCGGGGAAAAACTATGGCTACACCTTC	CASSPQSAGKNYGYTF